This T cell receptor beta chain was sequenced in a study of CD8 T cells in ankylosing spondylitis. Whole-study results and caveats: Apparently characteristic of ankylosing spondylitis blood was a TCR beta motif (about eight highly homologous variants). Disease-linked clones were reportedly significantly enriched in matched ankylosing spondylitis synovial fluid.

The V gene's germline CDR1 is SEHNR and CDR2 FQNEAQ (reference sequence). The CDR3 length is 15 residues. V shed 2 bases and J shed 2 bases, with 11 bases lying between them. This clonotype was observed at least ten times. The antigen is undetermined. TCRdb recomputed calls from the 5' RACE reads with MiXCR, one row per CDR3 protein. The sample consists of around 150,000 distinct CDR3 sequences, 6% to 8.5% of them appearing once. Sequencing used blood, either unsorted or a sorted T cell fraction (not recorded which). The rearrangement links TRBV7-9 to TRBJ2-3; D is unclear. This receptor was obtained from a female donor with ankylosing spondylitis or in good health (not recorded which). CDR3 nucleotide sequence: TGTGCCAGCAGCTTAAGTGGGATACACACAGATACGCAGTATTTT. It specifies CASSLSGIHTDTQYF. The complete variable domain, with remaining parts taken from reference TRBV7-9 and TRBJ2-3, reads DTGVSQNPRHKITKRGQNVTFRCDPISEHNRLYWYRQTLGQGPEFLTYFQNEAQLEKSRLLSDRFSAERPKGSFSTLEIQRTEQGDSAMYLCASSLSGIHTDTQYFGPGTRLTVL.